The TCR beta chain under discussion was sequenced for a study of identical twins. Study-wide findings and caveats: Analyses of zero insertions could be partly confounded by invariant MAIT and iNKT cells. Researchers reported weaker excess twin sharing in beta out-of-frame sequences.

On this clonotype itself: Its specificity is not known.

There are 15 residues in the CDR3. Germline assignment: CDR1 LGHNA and CDR2 YNFKEQ. The junction had 5 bases not matched to a gene; V was cut back by 4 bases and J by 4 bases. Template switching supplied a universal primer site; unique molecular identifiers were carried on the cDNA. TCRdb re-called the 5' RACE reads through MiXCR, storing one row per CDR3 protein. The table records some 1,700,000 distinct CDR3 sequences, more than 30% of them present only once. This TCR was sampled from a newborn girl in good health. Specimen: cord blood. The J gene is TRBJ1-3, the V gene TRBV4-2; 9 bases are shared with TRBD1. CDR3 region: CASSRTGTGGNTIYF. Written as DNA, the CDR3 is TGTGCCAGCAGCCGCACCGGGACAGGGGGAAACACCATATATTTT.